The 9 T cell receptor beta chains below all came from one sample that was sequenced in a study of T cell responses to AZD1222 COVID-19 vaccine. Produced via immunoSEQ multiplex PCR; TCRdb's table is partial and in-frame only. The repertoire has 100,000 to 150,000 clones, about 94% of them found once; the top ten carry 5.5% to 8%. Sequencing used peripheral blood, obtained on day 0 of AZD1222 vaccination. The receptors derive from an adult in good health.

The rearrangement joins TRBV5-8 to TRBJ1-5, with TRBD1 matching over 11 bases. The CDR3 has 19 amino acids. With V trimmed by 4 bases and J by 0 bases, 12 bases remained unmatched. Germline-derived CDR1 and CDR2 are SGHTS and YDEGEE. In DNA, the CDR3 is TGTGCCAGCAGCCAGATGGGGACAGGGGGTCTTTATAGCAATCAGCCCCAGCATTTT. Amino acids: CASSQMGTGGLYSNQPQHF.

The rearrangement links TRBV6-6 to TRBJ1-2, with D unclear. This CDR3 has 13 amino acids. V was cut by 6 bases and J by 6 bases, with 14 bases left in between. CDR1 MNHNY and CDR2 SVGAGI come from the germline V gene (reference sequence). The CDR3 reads CASSRNRIHGYTF. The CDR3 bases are TGTGCCAGCAGCCGGAATCGTATTCATGGCTACACCTTC.

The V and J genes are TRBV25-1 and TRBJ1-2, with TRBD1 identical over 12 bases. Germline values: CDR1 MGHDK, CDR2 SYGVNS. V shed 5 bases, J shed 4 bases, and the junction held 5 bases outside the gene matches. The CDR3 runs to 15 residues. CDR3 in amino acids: CASSYGTGGAYGYTF. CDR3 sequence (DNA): TGTGCCAGCAGTTACGGGACAGGGGGCGCCTATGGCTACACCTTC.

CDR3 sequence reads: CASSVALAGYNEQFF. Here the CDR3 DNA reads TGTGCCAGCAGCGTAGCGCTAGCGGGGTACAATGAGCAGTTCTTC. The chain links TRBV9 to TRBJ2-1, with TRBD2 matching 9 bases. CDR1 and CDR2 from the germline V gene are SGDLS and YYNGEE. The CDR3 has 15 residues. V lost 0 bases to trimming and J lost 4 bases; unmatched junction nucleotides: 2.

CDR3 nucleotides: TGTGCCAGTAGCGCGACAGGGGTCTATGGCTACACCTTC. It encodes CASSATGVYGYTF. The rearrangement uses TRBV19 and TRBJ1-2, with 8 bases identical to TRBD1. CDR1 is LNHDA, CDR2 SQIVND, per germline (reference sequence). CDR3 length: 13 amino acids. Trimming cost V 6 bases and J 4 bases; bases outside gene matches: 4.

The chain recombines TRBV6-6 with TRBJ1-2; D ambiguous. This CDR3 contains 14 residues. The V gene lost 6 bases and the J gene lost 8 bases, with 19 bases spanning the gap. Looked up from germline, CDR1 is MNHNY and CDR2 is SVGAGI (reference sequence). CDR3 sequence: CASSLFLGLDGYTF. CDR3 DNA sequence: TGTGCCAGCAGCCTATTCCTTGGGCTTGACGGCTACACCTTC.

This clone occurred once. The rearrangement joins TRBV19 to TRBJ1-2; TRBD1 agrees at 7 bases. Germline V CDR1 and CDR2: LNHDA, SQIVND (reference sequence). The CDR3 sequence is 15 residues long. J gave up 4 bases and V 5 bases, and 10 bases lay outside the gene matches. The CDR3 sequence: CASSAGTARVYGYTF. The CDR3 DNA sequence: TGTGCCAGTAGTGCCGGGACAGCTCGGGTCTATGGCTACACCTTC.

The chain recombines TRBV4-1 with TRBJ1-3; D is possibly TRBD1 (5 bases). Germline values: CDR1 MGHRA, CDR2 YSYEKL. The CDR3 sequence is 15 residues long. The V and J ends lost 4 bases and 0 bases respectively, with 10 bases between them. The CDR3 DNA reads TGCGCCAGCAGCCTCTTAGGGGTCTCTGGAAACACCATATATTTT. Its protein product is CASSLLGVSGNTIYF.

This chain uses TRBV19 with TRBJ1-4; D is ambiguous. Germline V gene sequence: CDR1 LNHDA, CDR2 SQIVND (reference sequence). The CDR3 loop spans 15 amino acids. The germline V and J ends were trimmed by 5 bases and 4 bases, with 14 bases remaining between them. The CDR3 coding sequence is TGTGCCAGTAGTCTCAAGAGCAGTCATAATGAAAAACTGTTTTTT. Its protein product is CASSLKSSHNEKLFF.